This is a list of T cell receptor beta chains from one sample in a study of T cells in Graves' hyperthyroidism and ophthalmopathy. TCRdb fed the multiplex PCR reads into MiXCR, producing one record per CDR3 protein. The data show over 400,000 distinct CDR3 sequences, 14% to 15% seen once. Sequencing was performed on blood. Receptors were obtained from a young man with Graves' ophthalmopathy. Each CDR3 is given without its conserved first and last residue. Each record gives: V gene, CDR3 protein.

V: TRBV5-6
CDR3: ASSWGDSLDEQY

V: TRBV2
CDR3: ASSEIVGSQPQH

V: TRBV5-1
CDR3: ASSLGRDRLNSPLH

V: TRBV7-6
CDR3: ASSPGPPGTRQPQH

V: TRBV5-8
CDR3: ASRRLGGMNTEAF

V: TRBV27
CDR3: ASTPRGGLSGYT

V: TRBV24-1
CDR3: ATSGVSGRANNEQF

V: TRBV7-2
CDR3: ASSLSGTGGEQF

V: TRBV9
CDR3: ASSVAGLLVETQY

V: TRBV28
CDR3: ASRGGGKDNEQF

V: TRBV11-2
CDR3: ASSLAGLDNEQF

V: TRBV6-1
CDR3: ASRAGTTDQPQH

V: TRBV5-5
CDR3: ASSFSERAF

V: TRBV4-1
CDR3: ASSQDSGGLGEQY

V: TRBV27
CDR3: ASSFLGADGYT

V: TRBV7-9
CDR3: ASSFLAGGFGTDTQY